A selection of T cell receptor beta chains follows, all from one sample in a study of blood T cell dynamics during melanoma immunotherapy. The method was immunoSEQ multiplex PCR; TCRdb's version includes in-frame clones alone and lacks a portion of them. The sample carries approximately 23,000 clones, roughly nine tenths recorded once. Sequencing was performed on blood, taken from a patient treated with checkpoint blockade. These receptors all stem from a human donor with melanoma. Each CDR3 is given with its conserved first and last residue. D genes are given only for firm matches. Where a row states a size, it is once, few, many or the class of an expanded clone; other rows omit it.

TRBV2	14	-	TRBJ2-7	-	CASRADGPTYEQYF
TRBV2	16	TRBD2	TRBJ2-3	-	CASSESGLAGTDTQYF
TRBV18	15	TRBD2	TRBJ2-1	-	CASSTSGGAYNEQFF
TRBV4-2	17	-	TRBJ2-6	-	CASSQDATVSGANVLTF
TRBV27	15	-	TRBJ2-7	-	CASSPFEGFQYEQYF
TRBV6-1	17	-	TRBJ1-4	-	CASSEAGGVTGSEKLFF
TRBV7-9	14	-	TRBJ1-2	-	CASSLAWKGHGYTF
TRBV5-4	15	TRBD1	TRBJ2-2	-	CASSFDRGKTGELFF
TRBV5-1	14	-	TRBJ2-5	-	CASSLSRGDETQYF
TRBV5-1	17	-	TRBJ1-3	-	CASSLGLPGSSGNTIYF
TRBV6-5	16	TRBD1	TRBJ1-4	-	CASSYSRGQGEEKLFF
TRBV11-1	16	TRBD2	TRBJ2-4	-	CASSLVAGAMGNIQYF
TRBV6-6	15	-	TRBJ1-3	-	CASSYAGRSGNTIYF
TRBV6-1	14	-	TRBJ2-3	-	CASSVHTYTDTQYF
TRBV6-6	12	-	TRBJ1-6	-	CATLTNSGSMHF
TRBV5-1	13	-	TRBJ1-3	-	CASSLEAGNTIYF
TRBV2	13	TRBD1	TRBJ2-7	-	CASSRDSVYEQYF
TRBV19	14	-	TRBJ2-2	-	CASSLAGDTGELFF
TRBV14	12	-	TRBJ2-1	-	CASGRQGNEQFF
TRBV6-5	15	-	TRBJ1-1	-	CASRRGTGKGTEAFF
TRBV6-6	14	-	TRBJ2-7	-	CASKAGYGTYEQYF
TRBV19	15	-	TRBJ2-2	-	CASISGPLNTGELFF
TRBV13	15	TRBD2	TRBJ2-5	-	CASSFLAGPVETQYF
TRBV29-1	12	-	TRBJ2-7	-	CSVGGSSYEQYF
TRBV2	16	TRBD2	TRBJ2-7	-	CASSEYTSGKRYEQYF
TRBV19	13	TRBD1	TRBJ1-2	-	CASSPQGARGYTF
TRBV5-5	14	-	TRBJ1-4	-	CASSSDTTNEKLFF
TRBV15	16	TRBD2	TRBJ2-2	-	CATSIPGTSHTGELFF
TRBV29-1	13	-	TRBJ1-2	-	CSVEGDTNYGYTF
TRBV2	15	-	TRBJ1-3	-	CASSPPTGVRNTIYF
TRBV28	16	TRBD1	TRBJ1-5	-	CASSTRDRGRNQPQHF
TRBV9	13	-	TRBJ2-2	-	CASSVDITGELFF
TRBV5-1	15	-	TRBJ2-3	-	CASSLSGGSTDTQYF
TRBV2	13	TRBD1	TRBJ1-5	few	CASRGDSRQPQHF
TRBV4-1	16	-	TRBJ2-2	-	CASSQDQRLDTGELFF
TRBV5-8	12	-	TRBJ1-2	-	CASSLVVPGYTF
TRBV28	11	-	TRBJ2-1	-	CASSLSREQFF
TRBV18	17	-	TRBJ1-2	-	CASSPLGRGDSNYGYTF
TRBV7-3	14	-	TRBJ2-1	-	CASSLTGSYNEQFF
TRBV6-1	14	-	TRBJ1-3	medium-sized	CASSEGVSGNTIYF
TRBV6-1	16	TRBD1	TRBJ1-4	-	CASSEGTGTGSEKLFF
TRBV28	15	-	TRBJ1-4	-	CASSPYVGTGEKLFF
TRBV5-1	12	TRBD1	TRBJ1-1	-	CASSSGQDEAFF
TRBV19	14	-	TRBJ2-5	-	CAVGTRDSQETQYF
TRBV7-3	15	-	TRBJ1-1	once	CASSSGPGGGSGAFF
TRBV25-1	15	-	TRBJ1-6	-	CASSGGHNYNSPLHF
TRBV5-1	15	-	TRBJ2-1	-	CASSLGDGAGNEQFF
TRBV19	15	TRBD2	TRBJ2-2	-	CASRLGTINTGELFF
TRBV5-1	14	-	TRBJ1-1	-	CASSLGQINTEAFF
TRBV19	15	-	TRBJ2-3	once	CASSIDLTRTDTQYF
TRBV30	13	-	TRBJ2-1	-	CAWSLRMVNEQFF
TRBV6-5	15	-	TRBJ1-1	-	CASSYITAQYTEAFF
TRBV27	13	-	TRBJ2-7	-	CASRRTPAHEQYF
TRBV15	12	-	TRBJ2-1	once	CATEGTPNEQFF
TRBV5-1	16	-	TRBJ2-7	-	CASSLAAGTSIYEQYF
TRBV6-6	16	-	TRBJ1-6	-	CASSYDPRESNSPLHF
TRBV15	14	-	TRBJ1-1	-	CATSRDVSRTEAFF
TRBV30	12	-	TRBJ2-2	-	CAWSENTGELFF